This T cell receptor beta chain was sequenced in a study of T cell changes during pregnancy in multiple sclerosis. Data came from immunoSEQ multiplex PCR; TCRdb stores just in-frame clones and leaves some out. The sample gives more than 15,000 clones, 88% of which show up once; 1.3% is in the top ten. Germline trimming cut 7 bases from V and 3 bases from J; bases unmatched to any gene: 4. The CDR3 is 14 amino acids. Germline-derived CDR1 and CDR2 are SGDLS and YYNGEE. This clone was picked up one time. The chain combines TRBV9 with TRBJ2-3; TRBD2 agrees at 11 bases. The receptor was derived from a female donor in good health, enrolled as a control in a pregnancy study. The sample in question was CD4+ T cells from peripheral blood mononuclear cells, obtained in the first trimester of pregnancy. CDR3 coding DNA: TGTGCCAGCGGGTTAGCGGGGGGGACAGATACGCAGTATTTT. Translation gives CASGLAGGTDTQYF.